This entry features one TCR beta chain sequence. What it binds is unknown. The data are from a study of post-analysis software for immune sequencing data. General study results and limits: The authors found that F measure strongly co-clustered same-batch samples. A significant reduction in normalized Chao1 diversity was observed in multiple sclerosis patients versus controls.

Built from TCR beta cDNA, the libraries had unique molecular identifiers in them. The T cell input of about 0.9 to 11 million gave roughly 500,000 cDNA molecules. TCRdb passed the PCR reads through MiXCR, listing each CDR3 protein once. This table has roughly 580,000 distinct CDR3 sequences, 44% appearing once. The sequenced sample was blood. The receptor's source is a girl aged 5-17 years with multiple sclerosis.

The CDR3 bases are TGCAGTGCTAGGGTCCCTAGCGGATACAATGAGCAGTTCTTC. Protein: CSARVPSGYNEQFF. The chain links TRBV20-1 to TRBJ2-1; 7 positions agree with TRBD2. There are 14 residues in the CDR3. Germline trimming cut 3 bases from V and 4 bases from J; bases unmatched to any gene: 6. Germline V gives CDR1 DFQATT, CDR2 SNEGSKA (reference sequence).